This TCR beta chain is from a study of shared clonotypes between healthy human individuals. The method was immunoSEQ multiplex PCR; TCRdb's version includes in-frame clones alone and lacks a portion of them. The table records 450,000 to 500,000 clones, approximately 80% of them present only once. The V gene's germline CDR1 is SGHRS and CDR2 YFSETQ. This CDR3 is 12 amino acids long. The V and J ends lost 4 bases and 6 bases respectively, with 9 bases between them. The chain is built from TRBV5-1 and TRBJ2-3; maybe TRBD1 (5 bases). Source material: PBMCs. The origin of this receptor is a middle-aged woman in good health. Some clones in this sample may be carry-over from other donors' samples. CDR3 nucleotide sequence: TGCGCCAGCAGCGACAGCTCCGATACGCAGTATTTT. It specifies CASSDSSDTQYF.